A single sample gave rise to the 7 T cell receptor beta chains below, sequenced in a study of blood T cell repertoires in COVID-19. Measured with immunoSEQ multiplex PCR; TCRdb has only the in-frame clones, and not every one. The data hold approximately 240,000 clones, with roughly 88% observed a single time. Material: peripheral blood. The receptors derive from a woman in her 40s who had recovered from COVID-19.

The chain has TRBV7-2 and TRBJ2-7; TRBD2 is a possible D gene (6 bases). The V gene's germline CDR1 is SGHTA and CDR2 FQGNSA. The length of the CDR3 is 14 residues. V lost 2 bases, J lost 4 bases, and 12 bases lay in between. This CDR3 is CASSLYSGGYEQYF. CDR3 bases: TGTGCCAGCAGCTTATATAGCGGAGGATACGAGCAGTACTTC.

This chain links TRBV5-6 with TRBJ1-6; TRBD1 might be the D (6 bases). V was pared by 1 base and J by 9 bases, with 26 bases between. CDR1 SGHDT and CDR2 YYEEEE come from the germline V gene. This CDR3 comprises 19 residues. In DNA, the CDR3 is TGTGCCAGCAGCTTGCGCGGGGGTAGAGGGGCGAGGGGGGGTTCACCCCTCCACTTT. Translated, it gives CASSLRGGRGARGGSPLHF.

The chain has TRBV27 and TRBJ2-1; 12 nucleotides line up with TRBD2. The V gene end was trimmed by 2 bases and the J gene end by 0 bases; junction bases not matched to a gene: 8. CDR3 size: 19 residues. Germline assignment: CDR1 MNHEY and CDR2 SMNVEV (reference sequence). The chain's CDR3 is CASSLAGTSGLSSYNEQFF. CDR3 in DNA: TGTGCCAGCAGTTTAGCCGGGACTAGCGGGTTAAGCTCCTACAATGAGCAGTTCTTC.

The chain joins TRBV5-1 to TRBJ2-3, with 11 nucleotides matching TRBD2. The CDR3 extends over 15 amino acids. Losses at the gene ends were 2 bases for V and 6 bases for J; bases not matched to a gene: 5. The germline gives CDR1 SGHRS, CDR2 YFSETQ. The chain's CDR3 is CASSFSGGGEDTQYF. As DNA, the CDR3 is TGCGCCAGCAGCTTTAGCGGGGGGGGCGAGGATACGCAGTATTTT. The whole variable domain, filled in from reference TRBV5-1 and TRBJ2-3, reads KAGVTQTPRYLIKTRGQQVTLSCSPISGHRSVSWYQQTPGQGLQFLFEYFSETQRNKGNFPGRFSGRQFSNSRSEMNVSTLELGDSALYLCASSFSGGGEDTQYFGPGTRLTVL.

The chain joins TRBV6-2 or TRBV6-3 to TRBJ2-1; unclear D gene. Germline V gene lookup returns CDR1 MNHEY and CDR2 SVGEGT. V lost 0 bases and J 6 bases, leaving 6 bases between the germline ends. The CDR3 contains 13 residues. For the CDR3, the DNA is TGTGCCAGCAGTTACTCGAACTTCAATGAGCAGTTCTTC. Encoded protein: CASSYSNFNEQFF.

V usage is TRBV7-3 and J usage is TRBJ2-3; TRBD2 matches 7 bases. The germline CDR1 and CDR2 sequences are SGHTA and FQGTGA. The CDR3 runs to 14 residues. The J segment lost 4 bases and the V segment lost 4 bases, leaving 5 bases of the junction unmatched. The CDR3 sequence is CASSSRLASDTQYF. The CDR3 DNA follows: TGTGCCAGCAGCTCCAGACTAGCCTCAGATACGCAGTATTTT.

J is TRBJ2-7 and V is TRBV6-5, with 10 bases that match TRBD2. Trimming cost V 2 bases and J 3 bases; bases outside gene matches: 4. CDR3 length equals 15 residues. Germline CDR1 is MNHEY and CDR2 is SVGAGI. CDR3 sequence: CASSYRASGSYEQYF. CDR3 nucleotide sequence: TGTGCCAGCAGTTACAGGGCTAGCGGGAGCTACGAGCAGTACTTC.